The 17 T cell receptor beta chains below were found in one sample sequenced in a study of cytomegalovirus exposure and HLA in healthy donors. The PCR contained 60 Vbeta and 13 Jbeta primers. Data came from immunoSEQ multiplex PCR; TCRdb stores just in-frame clones and leaves some out. Of around 130,000 clones in the sample, around 80% were seen once. Specimen: PBMCs. Receptor source: a boy aged 2 to 9 in good health and CMV-seronegative.

The gene calls are TRBV6-1 and TRBJ1-1; no definite D call. V was clipped by 8 bases and J by 8 bases, with 15 bases between them. Germline values: CDR1 MNHNS, CDR2 SASEGT. CDR3 length equals 12 residues. CDR3 region: CASCGRGGEAFF. CDR3 coding DNA: TGTGCCAGCTGCGGTCGAGGTGGGGAAGCTTTCTTT.

The chain combines TRBV9 with TRBJ1-5; D is undetermined. Germline-derived CDR1 and CDR2 are SGDLS and YYNGEE. There are 13 residues in the CDR3. V gave up 0 bases and J gave up 6 bases, with 7 bases separating them. Here the CDR3 reads CASSVGQAQPQHF. Written as DNA, the CDR3 is TGTGCCAGCAGCGTAGGTCAGGCTCAGCCCCAGCATTTT.

This chain links TRBV2 with TRBJ1-5; D uncertain. This CDR3 is built from 12 residues. Germline CDR1 reads SNHLY; CDR2 reads FYNNEI. Between the trimmed V and J ends, which lost 8 bases and 7 bases, there was a span of 12 bases. CDR3 coding DNA: TGTGCCAGCGCTCGAGGGTCGCAGCCCCAGCATTTT. Translating it yields CASARGSQPQHF.

The rearrangement links TRBV30 to TRBJ2-1; no definite D call. This CDR3 is 12 amino acids long. CDR1 is GTSNPN and CDR2 is SVGIG in the germline V gene (reference sequence). V was pared by 4 bases and J by 1 base, with 5 bases between. The CDR3 region is CAWTDSYNEQFF. The CDR3 DNA sequence: TGTGCCTGGACAGATTCCTACAATGAGCAGTTCTTC.

The chain is built from TRBV9 and TRBJ2-3; 14 bases map to TRBD2. Trimming at V came to 0 bases and at J to 5 bases, leaving 8 bases not matched to a gene. Germline V gene data show CDR1 as SGDLS and CDR2 as YYNGEE. This CDR3 region has 18 residues. The CDR3 nucleotides read TGTGCCAGCAGCGTAGAGGGGGGACTAGCGGGGGTTGTAGATACGCAGTATTTT. Its protein is CASSVEGGLAGVVDTQYF.

The V gene is TRBV9, the J gene TRBJ2-1, with TRBD2 matching 12 bases. V dropped 3 bases and J dropped 13; count of bases not matched to a gene: 11. This CDR3 has 15 amino acids. Germline values: CDR1 SGDLS, CDR2 YYNGEE. CDR3 sequence: CASSARLAGDKPQFF. The CDR3 DNA reads as TGTGCCAGCAGCGCCCGACTAGCGGGAGACAAACCCCAGTTCTTC.

This chain connects TRBV4-2 to TRBJ2-6; possible D gene TRBD1, 6 bases. Between the trimmed V and J ends, which lost 2 bases and 0 bases, there was a span of 20 bases. This CDR3 has 20 amino acids. CDR1 and CDR2 from the germline V gene are LGHNA and YNFKEQ. DNA for the CDR3: TGTGCCAGCAGCCAATTCCTGGGGGCAGCTCTTGGCTCTGGGGCCAACGTCCTGACTTTC. Translated, it gives CASSQFLGAALGSGANVLTF.

The chain is built from TRBV5-1 and TRBJ2-1, with TRBD2 identical over 10 bases. Trimming at V came to 9 bases and at J to 4 bases, leaving 13 bases not matched to a gene. Germline CDR1 SGHRS, CDR2 YFSETQ. The CDR3 contains 16 residues. CDR3 DNA sequence: TGCGCCACCATGGATGAGCGGGGGGGCCGGTACAATGAGCAGTTCTTC. Protein sequence: CATMDERGGRYNEQFF.

This rearrangement joins TRBV5-1 to TRBJ2-3, with TRBD2 matching 13 bases. Germline V lookup: CDR1 SGHRS, CDR2 YFSETQ. The CDR3 runs 19 residues. V shed 0 bases, J shed 3 bases, and the junction held 10 bases outside the gene matches. CDR3 in amino acids: CASSLAWTSGGRGTDTQYF. In nucleotides, the CDR3 is TGCGCCAGCAGCTTGGCCTGGACTAGCGGGGGAAGGGGTACAGATACGCAGTATTTT. The whole variable domain, remainder taken from reference TRBV5-1 and TRBJ2-3, is KAGVTQTPRYLIKTRGQQVTLSCSPISGHRSVSWYQQTPGQGLQFLFEYFSETQRNKGNFPGRFSGRQFSNSRSEMNVSTLELGDSALYLCASSLAWTSGGRGTDTQYFGPGTRLTVL.

V is TRBV30 and J is TRBJ2-5, with 12 positions matching TRBD2. CDR3 length: 17 amino acids. CDR1 is GTSNPN and CDR2 is SVGIG in the germline V gene (reference sequence). V dropped 1 base and J dropped 5; count of bases not matched to a gene: 11. This CDR3 reads CAWSGLAGASQRETQYF. The CDR3 region has the DNA TGTGCCTGGAGTGGACTAGCGGGGGCTTCACAGAGGGAGACCCAGTACTTC.

The chain recombines TRBV16 with TRBJ1-5; D is undetermined. CDR1 KGHSY and CDR2 FQNENV come from the germline V gene. With 1 base removed from V and 7 bases from J, the gap between germline ends came to 11 bases. CDR3 length: 14 residues. CDR3 amino acids: CASSQFGVGQPQHF. Written as DNA, the CDR3 is TGTGCCAGCAGCCAATTCGGGGTAGGACAGCCCCAGCATTTT.

The chain combines TRBV5-4 with TRBJ1-1; D might be TRBD1 (6 bases). Germline loops: CDR1 SGHNT, CDR2 YYREEE (reference sequence). Trimming cost V 4 bases and J 3 bases, with 13 bases left between them. The CDR3 spans 14 residues. The CDR3 coding sequence is TGTGCCAGCAGCGACCAAGACAGGTACACTGAAGCTTTCTTT. Its translation: CASSDQDRYTEAFF.

Only one count was recorded for this clone. The chain carries TRBV5-6 and TRBJ2-2; D perhaps matches TRBD1 (6 bases). The CDR3 contains 17 residues. Germline lookup yields CDR1 SGHDT and CDR2 YYEEEE. V lost 2 bases and J 1 base, leaving 15 bases between the germline ends. CDR3 region: CASSLLLGQENTGELFF. The CDR3 nucleotides read TGTGCCAGCAGCTTACTCTTGGGACAAGAGAACACCGGGGAGCTGTTTTTT.

The J gene is TRBJ1-2, the V gene TRBV7-2; D is ambiguous. The CDR3 runs 13 residues. Trimming left V 1 base short and J 8 bases short, with 11 bases between. CDR1 is SGHTA, CDR2 FQGNSA, per germline. CDR3 bases: TGTGCCAGCAGCTTAGGACATGGGCTCGGCTACACCTTC. The encoded protein is CASSLGHGLGYTF. Drawing the rest from reference TRBV7-2 and TRBJ1-2, the complete variable domain is GAGVSQSPSNKVTEKGKDVELRCDPISGHTALYWYRQSLGQGLEFLIYFQGNSAPDKSGLPSDRFSAERTGGSVSTLTIQRTQQEDSAVYLCASSLGHGLGYTFGSGTRLTVV.

The gene calls are TRBV5-1 and TRBJ2-3; the D gene is possibly TRBD1 (6 bases). Trimming removed 0 bases at V and 0 bases at J, with 8 bases between. Germline CDR1 reads SGHRS; CDR2 reads YFSETQ. This CDR3 has 15 residues. The CDR3 protein is CASSLEGQSTDTQYF. The CDR3 bases are TGCGCCAGCAGCTTGGAAGGACAGAGCACAGATACGCAGTATTTT.

The chain has TRBV13 and TRBJ2-7, with D perhaps TRBD1 (8 bases). Germline values: CDR1 PRHDT, CDR2 FYEKMQ (reference sequence). Trimming took off 7 bases at V and 3 bases at J, with 16 bases between the two ends. This CDR3 contains 14 residues. The CDR3 reads CASKQQGGGYEQYF. DNA for the CDR3: TGTGCCAGCAAACAACAGGGGGGGGGCTACGAGCAGTACTTC.

This clone was picked up one time. V is TRBV14 and J is TRBJ2-2, with 8 bases identical to TRBD1. The germline V gene encodes CDR1 SGHDN and CDR2 FVKESK. Trimming took 4 bases from V and 1 from J; bases not matched to a gene: 2. The CDR3 runs 15 residues. CDR3 coding DNA: TGTGCCAGCAGCCGGACAGGGCAGAACACCGGGGAGCTGTTTTTT. Encoded protein: CASSRTGQNTGELFF.